Shown below are 8 T cell receptor beta chains from a single sample sequenced in a study of CD8+CD57+ T cells in acquired aplastic anemia. Genomic DNA was employed as the template in profiling TCR beta VDJ and CDR3. A single record per CDR3 protein comes from TCRdb applying MiXCR to the reads. The data show fewer than 150,000 distinct CDR3 sequences, about 46% seen once. The sequenced sample was sorted CD4+, CD8+, or CD8+CD57+ T cells (not recorded which) from PBMCs. Receptors originate from a human donor in good health, serving as a control.

Remarks on this clonotype: The junction shows a germline mismatch at one end, possibly a read error. This rearrangement joins TRBV10-3 to TRBJ2-5; 9 nucleotides match TRBD1. CDR1 and CDR2 from the germline V gene are ENHRY and SYGVKD. The CDR3 is 17 amino acids. The CDR3 loop is CASSDPGTGLIQETQYF. CDR3 sequence (DNA): TGTGCCAGCAGTGACCCCGGGACAGGGTTGATCCAAGAGACCCAGTACTTC.

At least ten counts were recorded for this clonotype. The V and J genes are TRBV19 and TRBJ1-5; the D gene is possibly TRBD1 (6 bases). The CDR3 has 16 amino acids. Germline CDR1 and CDR2: LNHDA and SQIVND (reference sequence). Trimming removed 1 base from V and 5 bases from J, with 15 bases in between. The CDR3 reads CASSIAHRVGDQPQHF. CDR3 bases: TGTGCCAGTAGTATAGCCCACAGGGTTGGGGATCAGCCCCAGCATTTT.

This chain connects TRBV20-1 to TRBJ1-5, with a possible D match to TRBD1 (6 bases). CDR1 and CDR2 (germline): DFQATT, SNEGSKA (reference sequence). This CDR3 is built from 14 residues. The V and J ends lost 5 bases and 0 bases respectively, with 11 bases between them. This CDR3 is CSAPGTSSNQPQHF. In nucleotides, the CDR3 is TGCAGTGCTCCCGGGACAAGTAGCAATCAGCCCCAGCATTTT.

The chain combines TRBV24-1 with TRBJ1-2, with a tentative D call TRBD1 (6 bases). The CDR3 is made up of 13 amino acids. The germline V gene has CDR1 KGHDR and CDR2 SFDVKD. V dropped 4 bases and J dropped 8 bases, with 13 bases sitting between them. The CDR3 sequence is CATSEGGARGYTF. CDR3 sequence (DNA): TGTGCCACCAGTGAAGGGGGGGCGCGCGGCTACACCTTC.

The chain couples TRBV7-2 to TRBJ2-5; the match to TRBD2 covers 9 bases. The CDR3 spans 14 residues. The trim removed 6 bases at V and 1 base at J, leaving 3 bases unmatched. CDR1 SGHTA and CDR2 FQGNSA come from the germline V gene. Here the CDR3 DNA reads TGTGCCAGCAGGAGCGGGGGGCTCCAAGAGACCCAGTACTTC. Its protein is CASRSGGLQETQYF.

This clonotype was picked up many times. The rearrangement uses TRBV11-3 and TRBJ2-2; possibly TRBD1 or TRBD2 for D (6 bases each). Trimming took 6 bases from V and 0 from J, leaving 8 bases between them. CDR1 and CDR2 from the germline V gene are SGHNT and YENEEA. CDR3 size: 14 residues. The CDR3 region has the DNA TGTGCCAGCAGGGGGGGCGCGAACACCGGGGAGCTGTTTTTT. This codes for CASRGGANTGELFF.

This clonotype was seen repeatedly, ten times or more. The chain joins TRBV7-9 to TRBJ2-1; D call uncertain. V was shortened by 5 bases and J by 3 bases, with 5 bases between the two germline ends. The CDR3 loop spans 12 amino acids. Germline loops: CDR1 SEHNR, CDR2 FQNEAQ (reference sequence). CDR3 amino acids: CASSPDYNEQFF. CDR3 DNA sequence: TGTGCCAGCAGCCCCGACTACAATGAGCAGTTCTTC.

This clonotype has just a few counts. Possible read error: a much larger clone is one base away. V is TRBV4-3 and J is TRBJ2-7; D may be TRBD2 (5 bases). The germline V gene has CDR1 LGHNA and CDR2 YSLEER. Trimming stripped 2 bases from V and 0 bases from J, with 11 bases between. The CDR3 loop spans 15 amino acids. The CDR3 bases are TGCGCCAGCAGCCAATACGAGGGCAGCTCCTACGAGCAGTACTTC. The encoded protein is CASSQYEGSSYEQYF.